Below, 29 T cell receptor beta chains from the same sample are listed, as sequenced in a study of T cell repertoires in cytomegalovirus infection. In TCRdb, the reads were re-called with MiXCR into one record per CDR3 protein. The sample holds a few hundred thousand distinct CDR3 sequences, approximately 17% seen once. Sequencing was carried out using CD8+ T cells from PBMCs. These TCRs come from a human donor in good health (CMV status not recorded). Some clones in this sample may be carry-over from other donors' samples.

Many counts were recorded for this clonotype. The genes are TRBV29-1 and TRBJ1-5; D gene ambiguous. CDR1 is SQVTM, CDR2 ANQGSEA, per germline. V was shortened by 1 base and J by 9 bases, with 10 bases between the two germline ends. The CDR3 length is 12 residues. DNA for the CDR3: TGCAGCGTTGAAGCGGGCGTTCTGCCCCAGCATTTT. Protein sequence: CSVEAGVLPQHF.

This clonotype was detected many times. In DNA, the CDR3 is TGTGCCAGCAGCCCACAGGGGAAAAACACCGGGGAGCTGTTTTTT. Amino acids: CASSPQGKNTGELFF. The chain has TRBV7-9 and TRBJ2-2; 7 bases agree with TRBD1. Germline CDR1 reads SEHNR; CDR2 reads FQNEAQ (reference sequence). The CDR3 loop spans 15 amino acids. J gave up 2 bases and V 5 bases, and 5 bases lay outside the gene matches.

The J gene is TRBJ1-1, the V gene TRBV6-2 or TRBV6-3; TRBD1 is a possible D gene (6 bases). CDR3 length: 16 residues. Germline assignment: CDR1 MNHEY and CDR2 SVGEGT. V lost 5 bases and J lost 1, with 17 bases in between. This CDR3 is CASSTPQGWRNTEAFF. CDR3 DNA sequence: TGTGCCAGCAGTACACCACAGGGTTGGAGGAACACTGAAGCTTTCTTT.

The chain couples TRBV10-3 to TRBJ1-5, with 9 bases identical to TRBD1. The CDR3 totals 15 residues. V lost 10 bases, J lost 4 bases, and 11 bases stayed unmatched. In germline, CDR1 is ENHRY, CDR2 SYGVKD. For the CDR3, the DNA is TGTGCCACCCGCGGGCCGGGACAGGGTAATCAGCCCCAGCATTTT. Translation: CATRGPGQGNQPQHF.

Many counts were recorded for this clonotype. The chain carries TRBV7-8 and TRBJ1-1, with D tentatively TRBD1 (5 bases). The V end was cut by 5 bases, the J end by 0 bases, with 16 bases between. CDR3 length equals 16 residues. In germline, CDR1 is SGHVS, CDR2 FQNEAQ. This CDR3 is CASSPTRGGVNTEAFF. The CDR3 region has the DNA TGTGCCAGCAGCCCGACGAGGGGAGGGGTGAACACTGAAGCTTTCTTT. The entire variable domain, with the rest obtained from reference TRBV7-8 and TRBJ1-1, is as follows: GAGVSQSPRYKVAKRGQDVALRCDPISGHVSLFWYQQALGQGPEFLTYFQNEAQLDKSGLPSDRFFAERPEGSVSTLKIQRTQQEDSAVYLCASSPTRGGVNTEAFFGQGTRLTVV.

This clonotype was found a few times. The CDR3 DNA follows: TGTGCCAGCAGTTTATCCCAGCCCAAACTGTTTTTT. It encodes CASSLSQPKLFF. The J gene is TRBJ1-4, the V gene TRBV28; no reliable D call. The CDR3 is 12 amino acids. The V and J ends lost 1 base and 11 bases respectively, with 8 bases between them. Germline V gene data show CDR1 as MDHEN and CDR2 as SYDVKM. Full variable domain (rest looked up from reference TRBV28 and TRBJ1-4): DVKVTQSSRYLVKRTGEKVFLECVQDMDHENMFWYRQDPGLGLRLIYFSYDVKMKEKGDIPEGYSVSREKKERFSLILESASTNQTSMYLCASSLSQPKLFFGSGTQLSVL.

This clonotype was detected only a few times. This chain links TRBV19 with TRBJ2-1; D is unresolved. Between the trimmed V and J ends, which lost 8 bases and 1 base, there was a span of 15 bases. This CDR3 is 15 amino acids long. Looked up from germline, CDR1 is LNHDA and CDR2 is SQIVND (reference sequence). In DNA, the CDR3 is TGTGCCAGTGCCCCGGATCTCAATTCCTACAATGAGCAGTTCTTC. The encoded protein is CASAPDLNSYNEQFF. Drawing the rest from reference TRBV19 and TRBJ2-1, the complete variable domain is DGGITQSPKYLFRKEGQNVTLSCEQNLNHDAMYWYRQDPGQGLRLIYYSQIVNDFQKGDIAEGYSVSREKKESFPLTVTSAQKNPTAFYLCASAPDLNSYNEQFFGPGTRLTVL.

This clonotype was seen at least ten times. The V call is TRBV7-2, the J call TRBJ1-1; TRBD1 is a possible D gene (5 bases). CDR3 length: 16 residues. From germline, CDR1 is SGHTA and CDR2 FQGNSA. Trimming stripped 2 bases from V and 4 bases from J, with 17 bases between. The CDR3: CASSLLDAGTSTEAFF. In DNA, the CDR3 is TGTGCCAGCAGCTTACTGGATGCAGGGACGAGCACTGAAGCTTTCTTT.

The chain joins TRBV7-9 to TRBJ2-6; D perhaps matches TRBD1 (6 bases). The CDR3 consists of 16 residues. Trimming removed 5 bases at V and 2 bases at J, with 13 bases between. Germline V gene data show CDR1 as SEHNR and CDR2 as FQNEAQ (reference sequence). CDR3 in amino acids: CASSPTQGTGANVLTF. The CDR3 DNA is TGTGCCAGCAGCCCCACCCAGGGGACTGGGGCCAACGTCCTGACTTTC.

The rearrangement joins TRBV12-5 to TRBJ2-3, with a possible D match to TRBD1 (6 bases). Germline-derived CDR1 and CDR2 are LGHNT and FRNRAP. Trimming shortened V by 4 bases and J by 4 bases, and 15 bases separated the two germline ends. CDR3 length equals 15 residues. The CDR3 nucleotides read TGTGCTAGTGGTTCCTCAGGGGCGGTCGCAGATACGCAGTATTTT. This translates into CASGSSGAVADTQYF.

The chain carries TRBV19 and TRBJ1-1, with a weak D call TRBD1 (5 bases). CDR1 LNHDA and CDR2 SQIVND come from the germline V gene (reference sequence). This CDR3 has 16 amino acids. The V and J ends lost 5 bases and 4 bases respectively, with 20 bases between them. CDR3 protein: CASSWVRREIFTEAFF. In DNA form, the CDR3 reads TGTGCCAGTAGTTGGGTGCGCAGGGAAATCTTCACTGAAGCTTTCTTT.

This clonotype was found a few times. V usage is TRBV11-2 and J usage is TRBJ2-6, with 9 bases fitting TRBD1. Germline V gives CDR1 SGHAT, CDR2 FQNNGV. The CDR3 sequence is 18 residues long. Trimming cost V 8 bases and J 0 bases; bases outside gene matches: 11. CDR3 nucleotide sequence: TGTGCCAGCGGTGTTGCGGGACAGGGATTCTCTGGGGCCAACGTCCTGACTTTC. Its translation: CASGVAGQGFSGANVLTF.

V usage is TRBV11-2 and J usage is TRBJ1-3, with a tentative D call TRBD1 (6 bases). Trimming cost V 2 bases and J 0 bases, with 14 bases left between them. The CDR3 has 17 amino acids. CDR1 is SGHAT, CDR2 FQNNGV, per germline. The chain's CDR3 is CASSLRPGGGSGNTIYF. In DNA form, the CDR3 reads TGTGCCAGCAGCTTACGGCCGGGGGGCGGCTCTGGAAACACCATATATTTT.

This clonotype showed up many times. The rearrangement joins TRBV7-8 to TRBJ2-1; 10 positions match TRBD1. Germline V CDR1 and CDR2: SGHVS, FQNEAQ. V was clipped by 9 bases and J by 8 bases; unmatched bases: 16. The CDR3 runs 16 residues. The CDR3 here is CASKTGGKLWRDEQFF. CDR3 bases: TGTGCCAGTAAGACAGGGGGCAAATTATGGCGGGATGAGCAGTTCTTC.

This clonotype came up many times. The V call is TRBV7-8, the J call TRBJ1-5, with TRBD1 identical over 7 bases. The CDR3 sequence is 17 residues long. Per the germline V gene, CDR1 is SGHVS and CDR2 is FQNEAQ. The V segment lost 1 base and the J segment 2 bases; nucleotides outside the gene matches: 8. As DNA, the CDR3 is TGTGCCAGCAGCTTAGGAGGACAGGCGGCGGGCAATCAGCCCCAGCATTTT. This codes for CASSLGGQAAGNQPQHF.

The chain uses TRBV28 and TRBJ1-4, with 9 bases aligning to TRBD1. Germline V gene sequence: CDR1 MDHEN, CDR2 SYDVKM. With V trimmed by 4 bases and J by 7 bases, 7 bases remained unmatched. The CDR3 has 15 residues. CDR3 region: CASSSEGQGREKLFF. CDR3 DNA: TGTGCCAGCAGTTCTGAGGGACAGGGCCGTGAAAAACTGTTTTTT.

The CDR3, as DNA: TGTGCCAGCAGTTTAGCGGGGGGAAATATTGAAGCTTTCTTT. It translates to CASSLAGGNIEAFF. The V gene is TRBV12-3 or TRBV12-4, the J gene TRBJ1-1, with D perhaps matching TRBD1 (5 bases). With 0 bases removed from V and 7 bases from J, the gap between germline ends came to 12 bases. CDR3 length: 14 residues.

This clonotype was detected only a few times. This chain links TRBV29-1 with TRBJ2-1, with a possible D match to TRBD1 (6 bases). Germline V gives CDR1 SQVTM, CDR2 ANQGSEA. The CDR3 consists of 16 residues. V was shortened by 0 bases and J by 1 base, with 13 bases between the two germline ends. CDR3 sequence: CSVEDGDRSSYNEQFF. CDR3 nucleotides: TGCAGCGTTGAAGATGGTGACAGGTCTTCCTACAATGAGCAGTTCTTC.

V and J are TRBV28 and TRBJ1-1, with D hard to call. The CDR3 is 18 residues long. CDR1 and CDR2 (germline): MDHEN, SYDVKM. V was trimmed by 2 bases and J by 0 bases, leaving 19 bases between them. The CDR3 sequence: CASSLRYKGAGLNTEAFF. CDR3 nucleotides: TGTGCCAGCAGTTTAAGGTATAAAGGTGCAGGACTGAACACTGAAGCTTTCTTT.

This clonotype has a handful of counts. The chain combines TRBV10-3 with TRBJ2-7; possibly TRBD1 or TRBD2 for D (5 bases each). The germline V gene has CDR1 ENHRY and CDR2 SYGVKD. With 0 bases removed from V and 4 bases from J, the gap between germline ends came to 10 bases. This CDR3 region has 14 residues. For the CDR3, the DNA is TGTGCCATCAGTGAGTCTATTGGGACGTACGAGCAGTACTTC. The encoded protein is CAISESIGTYEQYF.

The chain is built from TRBV6-5 and TRBJ2-3; 11 bases map to TRBD2. V shed 6 bases, J shed 1 base, and the junction held 3 bases outside the gene matches. The CDR3 totals 15 residues. From germline, CDR1 is MNHEY and CDR2 SVGAGI. This CDR3 is CASRMGLAGTDTQYF. The CDR3 nucleotides are TGTGCCAGCAGAATGGGACTAGCGGGCACAGATACGCAGTATTTT.

This clonotype was counted many times. V usage is TRBV29-1 and J usage is TRBJ2-1; D is possibly TRBD1 or TRBD2 (5 bases each). CDR3 length equals 15 residues. The V gene lost 3 bases and the J gene lost 0 bases, with 12 bases spanning the gap. Germline V gene sequence: CDR1 SQVTM, CDR2 ANQGSEA. Here the CDR3 reads CSVDGAGGSYNEQFF. The CDR3 DNA reads as TGCAGCGTTGATGGGGCGGGTGGCTCCTACAATGAGCAGTTCTTC.

This clonotype was detected many times. CDR3 bases: TGTGCCAGCAGCGGATCGGGACAGGGGCTACCCTCCTACGAGCAGTACTTC. It yields the protein CASSGSGQGLPSYEQYF. The rearrangement links TRBV7-8 to TRBJ2-7; 10 positions match TRBD1. After removal of 5 bases from V and 0 bases from J, the junction contained 10 bases not matched to a gene. CDR1 and CDR2 from the germline V gene are SGHVS and FQNEAQ. The CDR3 contains 17 residues. The entire variable domain, with the rest obtained from reference TRBV7-8 and TRBJ2-7, is as follows: GAGVSQSPRYKVAKRGQDVALRCDPISGHVSLFWYQQALGQGPEFLTYFQNEAQLDKSGLPSDRFFAERPEGSVSTLKIQRTQQEDSAVYLCASSGSGQGLPSYEQYFGPGTRLTVT.

V is TRBV2 and J is TRBJ1-4; TRBD1 aligns across 8 bases. V was pared by 5 bases and J by 6 bases, with 8 bases of the junction left unmatched. This CDR3 contains 15 residues. Germline CDR1 and CDR2: SNHLY and FYNNEI. The CDR3 protein is CASSPKDRVDEKLFF. In DNA form, the CDR3 reads TGTGCCAGCAGTCCTAAGGACAGGGTTGATGAAAAACTGTTTTTT.

This clonotype was observed a few times. The V call is TRBV12-3 or TRBV12-4, the J call TRBJ2-1; maybe TRBD2 (6 bases). The CDR3 sequence is 15 residues long. Trimming shortened V by 1 base and J by 5 bases, and 12 bases separated the two germline ends. CDR3 in amino acids: CASSLDGGRHNEQFF. In DNA form, the CDR3 reads TGTGCCAGCAGTTTAGACGGGGGACGCCACAATGAGCAGTTCTTC.

Ten or more counts support this clonotype. V and J are TRBV20-1 and TRBJ2-1, with unresolved D. The CDR3 extends over 11 amino acids. The germline gives CDR1 DFQATT, CDR2 SNEGSKA (reference sequence). V was clipped by 6 bases and J by 3 bases, with 6 bases between them. The DNA for the CDR3 is TGCAGTGCAGATCTCTACAATGAGCAGTTCTTC. Amino acid sequence: CSADLYNEQFF.

This clonotype was observed many times. The chain employs TRBV20-1 and TRBJ1-6; D may be TRBD1 (5 bases). V lost 5 bases to trimming and J lost 8 bases, with 22 bases between them. The CDR3 has 16 residues. Per germline, CDR1 DFQATT and CDR2 SNEGSKA (reference sequence). The CDR3 DNA reads as TGCAGTGCTCTAAAAGATCAGGCCAGGGTAGATTCACCCCTCCACTTT. Protein: CSALKDQARVDSPLHF.

This clonotype was seen many times. V and J are TRBV4-3 and TRBJ2-1; 9 bases map to TRBD1. Per germline, CDR1 LGHNA and CDR2 YSLEER. The CDR3 spans 15 residues. V gave up 0 bases and J gave up 3 bases; unmatched junction bases: 0. The CDR3 nucleotides are TGCGCCAGCAGCCAAGAGGGACAGGGCTACAATGAGCAGTTCTTC. It codes for CASSQEGQGYNEQFF.

This clonotype has a count of ten or more. The CDR3 here is CASSFLTSGDRNTEAFF. The CDR3 coding sequence is TGTGCCAGCAGTTTCTTAACGTCAGGGGATCGGAACACTGAAGCTTTCTTT. The J gene is TRBJ1-1, the V gene TRBV12-3 or TRBV12-4; maybe TRBD1 (6 bases). This CDR3 has 17 amino acids. Between the trimmed V and J ends, which lost 3 bases and 1 base, there was a span of 18 bases.